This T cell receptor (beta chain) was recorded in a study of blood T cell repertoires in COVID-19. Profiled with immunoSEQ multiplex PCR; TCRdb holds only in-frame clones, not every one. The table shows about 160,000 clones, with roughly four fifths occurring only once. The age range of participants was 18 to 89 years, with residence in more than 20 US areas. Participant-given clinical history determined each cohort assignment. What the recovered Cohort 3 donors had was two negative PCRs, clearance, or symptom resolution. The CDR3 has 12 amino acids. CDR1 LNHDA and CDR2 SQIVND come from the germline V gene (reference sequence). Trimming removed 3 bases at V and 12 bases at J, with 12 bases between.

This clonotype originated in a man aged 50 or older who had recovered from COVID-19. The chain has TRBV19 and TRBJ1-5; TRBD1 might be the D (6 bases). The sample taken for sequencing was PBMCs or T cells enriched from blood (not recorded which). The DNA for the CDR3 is TGTGCCAGTAGTATCGCAGGGGCCATCCAGCATTTT. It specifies CASSIAGAIQHF.